Detailed here is one TCR beta chain. Antigen: not known. This entry belongs to a study of cytomegalovirus exposure and HLA in healthy donors. The CDR3 has 14 amino acids. The junction had 7 bases not matched to a gene; V was cut back by 5 bases and J by 6 bases. From germline, CDR1 is LNHDA and CDR2 SQIVND (reference sequence). Whole-study findings and limits: As a later analysis revealed, the rate of TCR association differed by HLA locus, with DRB1 most and HLA-C fewest. Analyses of presence/absence relied on an assumption of roughly uniform sequencing depth across donors. TCR beta chain V- and J-gene trimming was linked, in a later analysis, to a missense variant in DCLRE1C.

It was with 60 Vbeta and 13 Jbeta primers that the PCR ran. Clones were sequenced by immunoSEQ multiplex PCR, and TCRdb holds only the in-frame ones, with some missing. This table holds approximately 53,000 clones, about three quarters found once. This clonotype was sampled from a woman aged 45-65 years in good health and CMV-seronegative. This chain links TRBV19 with TRBJ2-7; 10 nucleotides align to TRBD1. The sequenced sample consisted of PBMCs. CDR3 coding DNA: TGTGCCAGTAGTGCAGGGACAGGGGTGACCGAGCAGTACTTC. It encodes CASSAGTGVTEQYF.